This entry lists 25 T cell receptor beta chains sequenced from one sample in a study of CD8+ T cells in alopecia areata. The sequencing template was cDNA reverse transcribed from extracted RNA. TCRdb keeps only in-frame clones here, not all; method: immunoSEQ multiplex PCR. The sample has fewer than 250,000 clones, less than 45% seen once; the top ten hold around 0.48%. Documented treatment: oral pan-JAK inhibitor, 5-10 mg twice daily. This sample comprised CD4+ T cells sorted from blood, obtained at approximately week 30, from a patient treated with tofacitinib. The receptors originated from a human donor with alopecia areata.

The chain employs TRBV6-6 and TRBJ2-1, with D possibly TRBD2 on 5 matching bases. Germline V gene sequence: CDR1 MNHNY, CDR2 SVGAGI (reference sequence). The V end lost 5 bases, the J end lost 5 bases, and 13 bases lay between the germline ends. This CDR3 is 14 amino acids long. In nucleotides, the CDR3 is TGTGCCAGCAGTCTAACCGGGATTAACAATGAGCAGTTCTTC. Protein: CASSLTGINNEQFF.

This clone has just a few counts. V and J are TRBV4-1 and TRBJ2-5; TRBD2 agrees at 9 bases. CDR3 length: 16 residues. Germline CDR1 and CDR2: MGHRA and YSYEKL. After removal of 4 bases from V and 1 base from J, the junction contained 7 bases not matched to a gene. The DNA of the CDR3 is TGCGCCAGCAGCCTGCGGACTAGCGTAATCCAAGAGACCCAGTACTTC. Its translation: CASSLRTSVIQETQYF.

In this sample, this clone turned up a few times. This rearrangement joins TRBV30 to TRBJ2-1, with D hard to call. Trimming removed 2 bases at V and 2 bases at J, with 10 bases between. The length of the CDR3 is 14 residues. CDR1 is GTSNPN, CDR2 SVGIG, per germline (reference sequence). CDR3 DNA: TGTGCCTGGAGTAGCCGAAGTCCCTACAATGAGCAGTTCTTC. Its translation is CAWSSRSPYNEQFF.

This clone appeared a few times. The gene calls are TRBV19 and TRBJ1-2; 9 bases agree with TRBD1. Germline loops: CDR1 LNHDA, CDR2 SQIVND (reference sequence). This CDR3 is built from 16 residues. V lost 2 bases, J lost 8 bases, and 12 bases stayed unmatched. In DNA, the CDR3 is TGTGCCAGTAGTATATCCGGACAGGGGAGCCTTGGGGGCTACACCTTC. Residues: CASSISGQGSLGGYTF.

V is TRBV10-3 and J is TRBJ1-1; D ambiguous. V lost 3 bases and J lost 0, with 11 bases in between. This CDR3 comprises 15 residues. Germline V CDR1 and CDR2: ENHRY, SYGVKD. The DNA of the CDR3 is TGTGCCATCAGTGAAAGTGGCAGAGTGAACACTGAAGCTTTCTTT. Its protein is CAISESGRVNTEAFF.

CDR3 bases: TGTGCCTGGGGAGGCACAGATACGCAGTATTTT. Protein product: CAWGGTDTQYF. This chain joins TRBV30 and TRBJ2-3; D remains ambiguous. Germline V CDR1 and CDR2: GTSNPN, SVGIG (reference sequence). The CDR3 runs 11 residues. Trimming removed 5 bases at V and 1 base at J, with 4 bases between.

The V gene is TRBV20-1, the J gene TRBJ2-5; no definite D call. The CDR3 length is 11 residues. CDR1 is DFQATT, CDR2 SNEGSKA, per germline (reference sequence). V shed 2 bases and J shed 5 bases, with 6 bases lying between them. The CDR3: CSARRGETQYF. DNA for the CDR3: TGCAGTGCTAGACGTGGGGAGACCCAGTACTTC.

This clone was counted between two and nine times. The junction shows a germline mismatch at one end, possibly a read error. The chain combines TRBV7-9 with TRBJ1-2; a possible D gene is TRBD1 (5 bases). This CDR3 has 13 residues. Germline assignment: CDR1 SEHNR and CDR2 FQNEAQ (reference sequence). This CDR3 is CASSLGPGYDYTF. The DNA of the CDR3 is TGTGCCAGCAGCTTAGGGCCAGGGTATGACTACACCTTC. The full variable domain, completed using reference TRBV7-9 and TRBJ1-2, is DTGVSQNPRHKITKRGQNVTFRCDPISEHNRLYWYRQTLGQGPEFLTYFQNEAQLEKSRLLSDRFSAERPKGSFSTLEIQRTEQGDSAMYLCASSLGPGYDYTFGSGTRLTVV.

This clone was detected a few times. The rearrangement uses TRBV30 and TRBJ1-1, with 7 nucleotides matching TRBD1. V gave up 3 bases and J gave up 0 bases; unmatched junction bases: 4. The V gene's germline CDR1 is GTSNPN and CDR2 SVGIG (reference sequence). The CDR3 is 14 residues long. CDR3 protein: CAWREQGLNTEAFF. In DNA, the CDR3 is TGTGCCTGGAGGGAACAGGGGTTGAACACTGAAGCTTTCTTT.

The chain uses TRBV30 and TRBJ1-1, with D maybe TRBD1 (5 bases). CDR3 length: 13 amino acids. Trimming stripped 0 bases from V and 8 bases from J, with 13 bases between. CDR1 and CDR2 from the germline V gene are GTSNPN and SVGIG (reference sequence). The CDR3 sequence: CAWSVREGSEAFF. CDR3 DNA: TGTGCCTGGAGTGTACGAGAGGGGAGCGAAGCTTTCTTT.

The rearrangement uses TRBV6-1 and TRBJ2-1; D is uncertain. V was clipped by 1 base and J by 7 bases, with 11 bases between them. Germline CDR1 MNHNS, CDR2 SASEGT. The CDR3 has 14 amino acids. CDR3 nucleotide sequence: TGTGCCAGCAGTGAAGATCCCCACCAGAATGAGCAGTTCTTC. Translation: CASSEDPHQNEQFF.

This clone was detected a few times. V gene TRBV7-2 combines with J gene TRBJ2-1; D may correspond to TRBD1 or TRBD2 (5 bases each). This CDR3 comprises 13 residues. Germline CDR1 reads SGHTA; CDR2 reads FQGNSA. Deletions cut 6 bases from V and 9 bases from J, with 15 bases between. CDR3 DNA sequence: TGTGCCAGCAGTCGGGGCGCATTGGGTGAGCAGTTCTTC. It translates to CASSRGALGEQFF.

The J gene is TRBJ2-6, the V gene TRBV5-1; possible D gene TRBD1, 6 bases. CDR3 length equals 20 residues. V was trimmed by 2 bases and J by 1 base, leaving 22 bases between them. The germline V gene encodes CDR1 SGHRS and CDR2 YFSETQ. The CDR3 DNA sequence: TGCGCCAGCAGCTTCTCTCCCCGACGAACACAGGGTTCTGGGGCCAACGTCCTGACTTTC. Protein sequence: CASSFSPRRTQGSGANVLTF. Based on the CDR3 plus reference TRBV5-1 and TRBJ2-6, the full variable domain is KAGVTQTPRYLIKTRGQQVTLSCSPISGHRSVSWYQQTPGQGLQFLFEYFSETQRNKGNFPGRFSGRQFSNSRSEMNVSTLELGDSALYLCASSFSPRRTQGSGANVLTFGAGSRLTVL.

The chain carries TRBV7-9 and TRBJ2-7; D is uncertain. Between the trimmed V and J ends, which lost 2 bases and 5 bases, there was a span of 10 bases. This CDR3 has 13 amino acids. Germline V lookup: CDR1 SEHNR, CDR2 FQNEAQ (reference sequence). In DNA form, the CDR3 reads TGTGCCAGCAGCTTAAAGGGCCTCGACGAGCAGTACTTC. Amino acid sequence: CASSLKGLDEQYF.

The J gene is TRBJ1-1, the V gene TRBV29-1, with 7 bases matching TRBD1. V shed 7 bases, J shed 11 bases, and the junction held 7 bases outside the gene matches. The CDR3 extends over 10 amino acids. Germline V gene lookup returns CDR1 SQVTM and CDR2 ANQGSEA. The CDR3 spells CSAGTANAFF. The CDR3 nucleotides read TGCAGCGCTGGGACAGCCAACGCTTTCTTT.

This clone turned up a few times. The chain has TRBV28 and TRBJ2-1; D is tentatively TRBD1 or TRBD2 (5 bases each). Germline V gives CDR1 MDHEN, CDR2 SYDVKM. V was shortened by 3 bases and J by 6 bases, with 21 bases between the two germline ends. The CDR3 is 17 amino acids. Here the CDR3 DNA reads TGTGCCAGCAGTTTCTGGTCGGGGCGGACCCTACTCAATGAGCAGTTCTTC. Protein sequence: CASSFWSGRTLLNEQFF. The full variable domain, with the rest looked up from reference TRBV28 and TRBJ2-1, is DVKVTQSSRYLVKRTGEKVFLECVQDMDHENMFWYRQDPGLGLRLIYFSYDVKMKEKGDIPEGYSVSREKKERFSLILESASTNQTSMYLCASSFWSGRTLLNEQFFGPGTRLTVL.

This clone showed up just a few times. The chain joins TRBV9 to TRBJ2-1, with 15 bases aligning to TRBD2. V was clipped by 4 bases and J by 7 bases; unmatched bases: 6. This CDR3 spans 16 amino acids. Germline V lookup: CDR1 SGDLS, CDR2 YYNGEE. DNA of the CDR3: TGTGCCAGCAGCTTCTCCGGGACTAGCGGGAGGAATGAGCAGTTCTTC. Translated, it gives CASSFSGTSGRNEQFF. Supplemented by reference TRBV9 and TRBJ2-1, the full variable domain reads DSGVTQTPKHLITATGQRVTLRCSPRSGDLSVYWYQQSLDQGLQFLIQYYNGEERAKGNILERFSAQQFPDLHSELNLSSLELGDSALYFCASSFSGTSGRNEQFFGPGTRLTVL.

The chain has TRBV29-1 and TRBJ2-1; a weak D match, TRBD2 (5 bases). CDR1 SQVTM and CDR2 ANQGSEA come from the germline V gene. The V end was cut by 1 base, the J end by 0 bases, with 13 bases between. This CDR3 is 16 amino acids long. The CDR3 here is CSVEAATGSSYNEQFF. As DNA, the CDR3 is TGCAGCGTTGAAGCCGCGACGGGGAGCTCCTACAATGAGCAGTTCTTC.

This clone was seen more than once but under ten times. The CDR3 region has the DNA TGTGCCTGGAGTGCAGTCGGTGGGGCCAACGTCCTGACTTTC. Encoded protein: CAWSAVGGANVLTF. The gene calls are TRBV30 and TRBJ2-6; the D is unclear. Trimming pared 1 base from V and 3 bases from J, leaving 7 bases between. CDR3 size: 14 residues. CDR1 and CDR2 from the germline V gene are GTSNPN and SVGIG (reference sequence).

This rearrangement joins TRBV29-1 to TRBJ1-2; D is ambiguous. Trimming shortened V by 5 bases and J by 0 bases, and 16 bases separated the two germline ends. The CDR3 extends over 15 amino acids. Germline CDR1 reads SQVTM; CDR2 reads ANQGSEA. The CDR3 coding sequence is TGCAGCGTTCACATGGTCCAACCGGCTAACTATGGCTACACCTTC. Amino acid sequence: CSVHMVQPANYGYTF.

This clone turned up a few times. The chain recombines TRBV18 with TRBJ2-1; 7 nucleotides line up with TRBD1. Germline-derived CDR1 and CDR2 are KGHSH and LQKENI. This CDR3 comprises 14 residues. Trimming removed 3 bases from V and 5 bases from J; junction bases left unmatched: 4. In DNA, the CDR3 is TGTGCCAGCTCACCTAGGACAGGTAACAATGAGCAGTTCTTC. Protein product: CASSPRTGNNEQFF.

J is TRBJ2-7 and V is TRBV29-1, with unresolved D. The germline V gene has CDR1 SQVTM and CDR2 ANQGSEA. The CDR3 contains 10 residues. Between the trimmed V and J ends, which lost 6 bases and 5 bases, there was a span of 8 bases. The CDR3 DNA is TGCAGCGTGGCCAGCGACGAGCAGTACTTC. Translated, it gives CSVASDEQYF.

The chain carries TRBV6-1 and TRBJ2-5; possible D gene TRBD2, 5 bases. V lost 5 bases and J 3 bases, leaving 10 bases between the germline ends. Germline CDR1 and CDR2: MNHNS and SASEGT. This CDR3 is built from 13 residues. This CDR3 reads CASSYGGEETQYF. The CDR3 DNA sequence: TGTGCCAGCAGTTATGGAGGAGAAGAGACCCAGTACTTC.

The J gene is TRBJ2-1, the V gene TRBV2; weak D call: TRBD2 (6 bases). The CDR3 spans 15 residues. V was clipped by 3 bases and J by 4 bases, with 13 bases between them. Germline CDR1 is SNHLY and CDR2 is FYNNEI. In DNA form, the CDR3 reads TGTGCCAGCAGTGATGAGGCGGGACCGTACAATGAGCAGTTCTTC. Its protein is CASSDEAGPYNEQFF.

The chain links TRBV30 to TRBJ1-4; D is uncertain. The CDR3 runs to 16 residues. Trimming pared 5 bases from V and 0 bases from J, leaving 16 bases between. Looked up from germline, CDR1 is GTSNPN and CDR2 is SVGIG (reference sequence). In nucleotides, the CDR3 is TGTGCCTGGGCTGCAAAGGTGACGACAACTAATGAAAAACTGTTTTTT. Protein product: CAWAAKVTTTNEKLFF. Drawing the rest from reference TRBV30 and TRBJ1-4, the complete variable domain is SQTIHQWPATLVQPVGSPLSLECTVEGTSNPNLYWYRQAAGRGLQLLFYSVGIGQISSEVPQNLSASRPQDRQFILSSKKLLLSDSGFYLCAWAAKVTTTNEKLFFGSGTQLSVL.